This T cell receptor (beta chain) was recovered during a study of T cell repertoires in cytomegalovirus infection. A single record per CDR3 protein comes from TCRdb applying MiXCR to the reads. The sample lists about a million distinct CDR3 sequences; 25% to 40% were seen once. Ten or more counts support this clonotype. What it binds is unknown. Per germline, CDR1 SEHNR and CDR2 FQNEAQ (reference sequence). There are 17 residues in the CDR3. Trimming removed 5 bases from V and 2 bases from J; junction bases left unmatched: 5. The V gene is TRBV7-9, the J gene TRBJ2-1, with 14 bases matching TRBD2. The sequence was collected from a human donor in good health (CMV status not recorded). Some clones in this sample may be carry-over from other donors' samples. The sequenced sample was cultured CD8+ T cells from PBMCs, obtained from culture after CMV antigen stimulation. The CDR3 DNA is TGTGCCAGCAGCCAATCGACTAGCGGGGGGGCCTACAATGAGCAGTTCTTC. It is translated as CASSQSTSGGAYNEQFF.